The source of this T cell receptor (beta chain) is a study of CD8+CD57+ T cells in acquired aplastic anemia. Study in general: Recorded DNA amounts for sorted CD4+ and CD8+ cells had an average of approximately 3 ug.

Only patients with CD8+CD57+ cell expansion on flow cytometry were chosen for sequencing. The TCR beta profiling, which covered VDJ combination and CDR3 sequence, was carried out using genomic DNA as the template. TCRdb passed the reads through MiXCR, listing each CDR3 protein once. The sample has 180,000 or so distinct CDR3 sequences; 40% to 55% are singletons. General study results and limits: Overlap between patients and controls comprised roughly 28 CD8+ CDR3 sequences.

With respect to this clonotype: Its antigen remains unidentified.

CDR3 length: 14 amino acids. Trimming left V 4 bases short and J 4 bases short, with 11 bases between. Germline CDR1 is MNHNS and CDR2 is SASEGT. Sample: sorted CD4+, CD8+, or CD8+CD57+ T cells (not recorded which) from PBMCs. The origin of this receptor is a human donor with aplastic anemia. The chain recombines TRBV6-1 with TRBJ1-3, with D possibly TRBD1 on 5 matching bases. CDR3 sequence: CASSVKRDGNTIYF. As DNA, the CDR3 is TGTGCCAGCAGTGTTAAGAGGGACGGAAACACCATATATTTT.